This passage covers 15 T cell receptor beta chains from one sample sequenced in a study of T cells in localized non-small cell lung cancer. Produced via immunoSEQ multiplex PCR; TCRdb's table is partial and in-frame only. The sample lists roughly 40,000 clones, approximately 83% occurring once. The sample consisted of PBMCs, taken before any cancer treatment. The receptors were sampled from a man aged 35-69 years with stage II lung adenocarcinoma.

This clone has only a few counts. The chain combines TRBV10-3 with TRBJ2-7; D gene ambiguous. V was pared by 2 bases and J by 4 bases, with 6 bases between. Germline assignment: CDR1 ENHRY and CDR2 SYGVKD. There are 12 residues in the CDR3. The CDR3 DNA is TGTGCCATCAGTGAGCCGAGATACGAGCAGTACTTC. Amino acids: CAISEPRYEQYF.

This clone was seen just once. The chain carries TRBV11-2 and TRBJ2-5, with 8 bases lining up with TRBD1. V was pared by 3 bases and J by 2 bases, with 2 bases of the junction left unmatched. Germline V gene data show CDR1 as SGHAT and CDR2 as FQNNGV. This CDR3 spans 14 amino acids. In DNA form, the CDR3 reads TGTGCCAGCAGCTTCCGGACAGGGCAAGAGACCCAGTACTTC. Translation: CASSFRTGQETQYF.

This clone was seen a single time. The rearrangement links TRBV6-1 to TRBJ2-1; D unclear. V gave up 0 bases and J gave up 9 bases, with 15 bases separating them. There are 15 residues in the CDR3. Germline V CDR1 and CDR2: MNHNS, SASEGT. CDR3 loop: CASSEALQKLSEQFF. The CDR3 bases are TGTGCCAGCAGTGAAGCGCTGCAGAAGCTGAGTGAGCAGTTCTTC.

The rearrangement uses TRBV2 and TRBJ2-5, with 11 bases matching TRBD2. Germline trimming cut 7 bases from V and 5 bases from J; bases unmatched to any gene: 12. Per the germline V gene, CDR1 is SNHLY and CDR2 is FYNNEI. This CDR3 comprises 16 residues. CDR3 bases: TGTGCCAGCACCCGTAGCGGGAGGGCCGATTGGGAGACCCAGTACTTC. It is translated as CASTRSGRADWETQYF.

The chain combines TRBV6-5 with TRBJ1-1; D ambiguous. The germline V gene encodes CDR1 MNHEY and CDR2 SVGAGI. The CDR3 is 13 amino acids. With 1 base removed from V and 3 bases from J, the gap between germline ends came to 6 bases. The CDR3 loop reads CASSYLRDTEAFF. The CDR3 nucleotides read TGTGCCAGCAGTTACTTGAGGGACACTGAAGCTTTCTTT.

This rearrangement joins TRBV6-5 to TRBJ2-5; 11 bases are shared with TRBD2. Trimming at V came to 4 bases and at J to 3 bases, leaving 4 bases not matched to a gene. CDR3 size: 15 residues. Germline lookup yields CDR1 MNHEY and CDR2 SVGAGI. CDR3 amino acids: CASSLRGLAEETQYF. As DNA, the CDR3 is TGTGCCAGCAGTTTAAGGGGACTAGCGGAAGAGACCCAGTACTTC.

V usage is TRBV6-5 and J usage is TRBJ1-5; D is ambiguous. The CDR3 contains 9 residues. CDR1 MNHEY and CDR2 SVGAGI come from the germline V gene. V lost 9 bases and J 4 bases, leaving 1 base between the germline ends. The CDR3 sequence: CARNQPQHF. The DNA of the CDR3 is TGTGCCAGAAATCAGCCCCAGCATTTT.

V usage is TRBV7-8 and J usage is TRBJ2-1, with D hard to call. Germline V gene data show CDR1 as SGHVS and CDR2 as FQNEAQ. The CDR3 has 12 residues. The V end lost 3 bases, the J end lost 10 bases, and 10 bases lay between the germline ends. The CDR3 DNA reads TGTGCCAGCAGCTTGGTAGGGTCCGAGCAGTTCTTC. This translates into CASSLVGSEQFF.

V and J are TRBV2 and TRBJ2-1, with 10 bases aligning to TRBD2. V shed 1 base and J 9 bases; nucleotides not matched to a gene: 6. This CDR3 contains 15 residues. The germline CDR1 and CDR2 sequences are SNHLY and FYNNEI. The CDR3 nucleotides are TGTGCCAGCAGTGAAGGGCTAGCGGGAGTGGCTGAGCAGTTCTTC. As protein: CASSEGLAGVAEQFF. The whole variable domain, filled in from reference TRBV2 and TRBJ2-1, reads EPEVTQTPSHQVTQMGQEVILRCVPISNHLYFYWYRQILGQKVEFLVSFYNNEISEKSEIFDDQFSVERPDGSNFTLKIRSTKLEDSAMYFCASSEGLAGVAEQFFGPGTRLTVL.

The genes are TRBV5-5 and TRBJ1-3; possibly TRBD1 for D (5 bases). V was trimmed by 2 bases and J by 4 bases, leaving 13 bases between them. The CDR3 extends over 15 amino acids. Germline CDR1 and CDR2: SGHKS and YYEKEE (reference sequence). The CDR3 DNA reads TGTGCCAGCAGCTTCTCGGGGACGACCGGAAACACCATATATTTT. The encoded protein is CASSFSGTTGNTIYF.

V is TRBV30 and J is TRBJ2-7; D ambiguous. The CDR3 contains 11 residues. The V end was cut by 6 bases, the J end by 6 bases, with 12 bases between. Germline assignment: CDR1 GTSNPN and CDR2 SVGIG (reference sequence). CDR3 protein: CACQIQVEQYF. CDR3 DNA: TGTGCCTGCCAAATACAAGTCGAGCAGTACTTC.

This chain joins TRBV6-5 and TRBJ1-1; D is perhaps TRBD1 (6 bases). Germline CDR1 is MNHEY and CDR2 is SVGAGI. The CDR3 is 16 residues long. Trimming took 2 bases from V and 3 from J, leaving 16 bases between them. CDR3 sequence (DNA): TGTGCCAGCAGTTACGACGTCAGGGGAGGGGACACTGAAGCTTTCTTT. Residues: CASSYDVRGGDTEAFF.

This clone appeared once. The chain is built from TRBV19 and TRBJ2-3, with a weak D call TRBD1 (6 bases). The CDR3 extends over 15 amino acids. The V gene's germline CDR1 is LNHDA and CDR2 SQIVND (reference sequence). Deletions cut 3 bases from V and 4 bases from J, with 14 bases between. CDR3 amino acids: CASSMWQGRADTQYF. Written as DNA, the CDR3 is TGTGCCAGTAGTATGTGGCAGGGGCGGGCAGATACGCAGTATTTT.

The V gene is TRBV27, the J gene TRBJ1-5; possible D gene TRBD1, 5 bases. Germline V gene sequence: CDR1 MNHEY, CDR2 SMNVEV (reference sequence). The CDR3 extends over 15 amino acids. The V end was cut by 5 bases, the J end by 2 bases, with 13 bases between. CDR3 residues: CASSRGLGGNQPQHF. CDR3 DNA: TGTGCCAGCAGTCGCGGGTTGGGGGGCAATCAGCCCCAGCATTTT.

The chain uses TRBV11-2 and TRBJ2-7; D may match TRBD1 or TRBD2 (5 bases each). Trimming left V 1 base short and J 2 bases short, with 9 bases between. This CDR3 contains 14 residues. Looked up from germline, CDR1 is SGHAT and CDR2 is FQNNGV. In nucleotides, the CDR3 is TGTGCCAGCAGCTTAGGGATGGGGGCCTACGAGCAGTACTTC. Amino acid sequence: CASSLGMGAYEQYF.